These 5 T cell receptor beta chains originate from one sample sequenced in a study of low-dose radiotherapy and immunotherapy resistance in tumors. Described time point: after trial treatment. Noted treatment: LDRT plus nivolumab, ipilimumab, low-dose cyclophosphamide and aspirin (RACIN trial). Primers used for first-strand cDNA, a TRAV- and TRBV-specific set, covered both alpha and beta chains. TCR amplification involved about 19 PCR cycles with a constant-region primer and V-primer adapter. Using its own MiXCR run on the reads, TCRdb lists one record per CDR3 protein. The sample consists of about 80,000 distinct CDR3 sequences, about a sixth of them appearing once. This specimen was PBMCs, taken after low-dose radiotherapy plus immunotherapy. The receptor source for this set is a male donor with prostate cancer.

This clonotype was seen repeatedly, ten times or more. The chain joins TRBV30 to TRBJ2-7; no clear D gene. The V end lost 0 bases, the J end lost 10 bases, and 19 bases lay between the germline ends. Germline CDR1 is GTSNPN and CDR2 is SVGIG (reference sequence). There are 14 residues in the CDR3. The CDR3 DNA reads as TGTGCCTGGAGTGTATTTGGAGTGCAGGTTCTTCAGTACTTC. It yields the protein CAWSVFGVQVLQYF.

This clonotype was recorded many times. CDR3 sequence reads: CASSKRGLAFNIQYF. CDR3 nucleotide sequence: TGTGCCAGCAGCAAAAGGGGACTAGCGTTTAACATTCAGTACTTC. The J gene is TRBJ2-4, the V gene TRBV5-6, with 10 positions matching TRBD2. J gave up 7 bases and V 4 bases, and 8 bases lay outside the gene matches. This CDR3 is 15 amino acids long. In germline, CDR1 is SGHDT, CDR2 YYEEEE.

Many counts were recorded for this clonotype. The gene calls are TRBV7-9 and TRBJ2-5; 12 bases agree with TRBD1. V was clipped by 1 base and J by 4 bases; unmatched bases: 4. The germline CDR1 and CDR2 sequences are SEHNR and FQNEAQ (reference sequence). The CDR3 spans 16 residues. The CDR3 DNA sequence: TGTGCCAGCAGCTTAGGGGACAGGGGGCTTCGAGAGACCCAGTACTTC. Translated: CASSLGDRGLRETQYF.

This clonotype was observed at least ten times. This rearrangement joins TRBV28 to TRBJ2-7; possibly TRBD1 for D (6 bases). Germline V gene sequence: CDR1 MDHEN, CDR2 SYDVKM. The ends were cut back, 5 bases at V and 7 bases at J, with 18 bases in the middle. The CDR3 is 14 residues long. The CDR3: CASSSYRVSGEQYF. CDR3 sequence (DNA): TGTGCCAGCAGTAGCTACAGGGTTTCGGGAGAGCAGTACTTC.

This clonotype was counted ten times or more. This chain uses TRBV28 with TRBJ2-7, with TRBD2 identical over 7 bases. The germline V gene encodes CDR1 MDHEN and CDR2 SYDVKM. The length of the CDR3 is 14 residues. V shed 7 bases and J 3 bases; nucleotides not matched to a gene: 9. CDR3 sequence (DNA): TGTGCCAGCATCTCCGGCGGGAGTCACTACGAGCAGTACTTC. Translated: CASISGGSHYEQYF.